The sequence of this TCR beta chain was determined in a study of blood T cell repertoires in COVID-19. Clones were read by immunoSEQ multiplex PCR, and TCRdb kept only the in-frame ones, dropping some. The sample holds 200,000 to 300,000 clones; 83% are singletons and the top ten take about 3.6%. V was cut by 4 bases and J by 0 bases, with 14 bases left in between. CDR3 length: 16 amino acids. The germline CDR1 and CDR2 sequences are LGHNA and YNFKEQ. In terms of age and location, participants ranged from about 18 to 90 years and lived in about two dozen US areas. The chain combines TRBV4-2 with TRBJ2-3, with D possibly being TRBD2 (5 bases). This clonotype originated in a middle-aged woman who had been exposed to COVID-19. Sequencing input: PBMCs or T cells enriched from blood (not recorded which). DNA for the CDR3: TGTGCCAGCAGCCCCGGACTGATAGAAAGCACAGATACGCAGTATTTT. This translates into CASSPGLIESTDTQYF.